A selection of T cell receptor beta chains follows, all from one sample in a study of T-cell memory formation after mild COVID-19. TCRdb redid the calling of the 5' RACE reads with MiXCR, one entry per CDR3 protein. The sample has approximately 300,000 distinct CDR3 sequences; roughly 8% are singletons. Sequences were obtained from PBMCs or a T cell subset sorted from them (not recorded which). The receptors were sampled from a young man who had mild COVID-19 (a few samples of this study predate the infection). Cell type and time point are not known. The CDR3 runs from the conserved cysteine through the conserved F or W. A D gene is named only where the DNA matches it firmly. Not all rows give a size; the values are once, few, many and, for expanded clones, a class.

clone_size: NA; j_call: TRBJ1-2; d_call: NA; v_call: TRBV11-2; cdr3_aa: CASSLGWADYGYTF; cdr3_nt: TGTGCCAGCAGCTTAGGGTGGGCAGACTATGGCTACACCTTC
clone_size: NA; j_call: TRBJ2-2; d_call: TRBD1; v_call: TRBV4-1; cdr3_aa: CASSGLTGAAGELFF; cdr3_nt: TGCGCCAGCAGCGGTTTGACAGGGGCAGCCGGGGAGCTGTTTTTT
clone_size: few; j_call: TRBJ2-5; d_call: NA; v_call: TRBV12-3/TRBV12-4; cdr3_aa: CASQPVPGRETQYF; cdr3_nt: TGTGCCAGCCAACCTGTCCCGGGACGAGAGACCCAGTACTTC
clone_size: few; j_call: TRBJ1-5; d_call: TRBD1; v_call: TRBV6-1; cdr3_aa: CASSGGTGAAGQPQHF; cdr3_nt: TGTGCCAGCAGCGGGGGAACAGGGGCTGCCGGGCAGCCCCAGCATTTT
clone_size: many; j_call: TRBJ2-4; d_call: NA; v_call: TRBV20-1; cdr3_aa: CSAREATLAKNIQYF; cdr3_nt: TGCAGTGCTAGAGAAGCTACCTTAGCCAAAAACATTCAGTACTTC
clone_size: few; j_call: TRBJ1-3; d_call: NA; v_call: TRBV7-2; cdr3_aa: CASSARALSGNTIYF; cdr3_nt: TGTGCCAGCAGCGCCCGGGCCCTCTCTGGAAACACCATATATTTT
clone_size: NA; j_call: TRBJ1-5; d_call: NA; v_call: TRBV7-2; cdr3_aa: CASSRGQFSNQPQHF; cdr3_nt: TGTGCCAGCAGCCGCGGACAGTTTAGCAATCAGCCCCAGCATTTT
clone_size: NA; j_call: TRBJ2-2; d_call: NA; v_call: TRBV7-2; cdr3_aa: CASSSIVVGGELFF; cdr3_nt: TGTGCCAGCAGCTCCATCGTGGTGGGGGGGGAGCTGTTTTTT
clone_size: NA; j_call: TRBJ2-1; d_call: TRBD2; v_call: TRBV5-1; cdr3_aa: CASSSGLAGGYNEQFF; cdr3_nt: TGCGCCAGCAGCTCGGGACTAGCGGGGGGATACAATGAGCAGTTCTTC
clone_size: many; j_call: TRBJ2-1; d_call: TRBD2; v_call: TRBV10-1; cdr3_aa: CASSEGTSGYNEQFF; cdr3_nt: TGCGCCAGCAGTGAGGGGACTAGCGGGTACAATGAGCAGTTCTTC
clone_size: many; j_call: TRBJ2-3; d_call: TRBD1; v_call: TRBV7-2; cdr3_aa: CASARQGRPDTQYF; cdr3_nt: TGTGCCAGTGCCCGACAGGGGCGGCCAGATACGCAGTATTTT
clone_size: NA; j_call: TRBJ1-4; d_call: TRBD1; v_call: TRBV5-4; cdr3_aa: CASSLQGASEKLFF; cdr3_nt: TGTGCCAGCAGCCTACAGGGGGCGAGTGAAAAACTGTTTTTT
clone_size: few; j_call: TRBJ1-1; d_call: NA; v_call: TRBV3-1; cdr3_aa: CASSQVVGGTEAFF; cdr3_nt: TGTGCCAGCAGCCAAGTTGTGGGGGGTACTGAAGCTTTCTTT
clone_size: few; j_call: TRBJ1-3; d_call: TRBD1; v_call: TRBV3-1; cdr3_aa: CASSQPGTGIGNTIYF; cdr3_nt: TGTGCCAGCAGCCAACCAGGGACAGGGATCGGAAACACCATATATTTT
clone_size: NA; j_call: TRBJ1-1; d_call: TRBD1; v_call: TRBV7-2; cdr3_aa: CASSWRQGLNTQAFF; cdr3_nt: TGTGCCAGCAGCTGGCGACAGGGTCTGAACACTCAAGCTTTCTTT
clone_size: many; j_call: TRBJ1-4; d_call: TRBD1; v_call: TRBV27; cdr3_aa: CASSPGTGGFGKLFF; cdr3_nt: TGTGCCAGCAGTCCCGGGACAGGGGGCTTTGGAAAACTGTTTTTT
clone_size: few; j_call: TRBJ1-6; d_call: NA; v_call: TRBV5-1; cdr3_aa: CASSLAGVANSPLHF; cdr3_nt: TGCGCCAGCAGCTTGGCGGGGGTTGCTAATTCACCCCTCCACTTT
clone_size: NA; j_call: TRBJ2-2; d_call: NA; v_call: TRBV29-1; cdr3_aa: CSVEVGAYTGELFF; cdr3_nt: TGCAGCGTTGAAGTCGGGGCCTACACCGGGGAGCTGTTTTTT
clone_size: many; j_call: TRBJ2-1; d_call: NA; v_call: TRBV27; cdr3_aa: CASSSDPGPFDEQFF; cdr3_nt: TGTGCCAGCAGTTCCGACCCGGGGCCCTTCGATGAGCAGTTCTTC
clone_size: NA; j_call: TRBJ1-2; d_call: NA; v_call: TRBV28; cdr3_aa: CASSYPVDGGYTF; cdr3_nt: TGTGCCAGCAGTTACCCCGTGGACGGCGGCTACACCTTC
clone_size: few; j_call: TRBJ1-5; d_call: NA; v_call: TRBV10-1; cdr3_aa: CASSGGMRQPQHF; cdr3_nt: TGCGCCAGCAGTGGGGGTATGAGGCAGCCCCAGCATTTT
clone_size: NA; j_call: TRBJ1-6; d_call: NA; v_call: TRBV13; cdr3_aa: CASSLGKGSWNSPLHF; cdr3_nt: TGTGCCAGCAGCTTAGGAAAGGGTTCCTGGAATTCACCCCTCCACTTT
clone_size: few; j_call: TRBJ1-2; d_call: NA; v_call: TRBV4-1; cdr3_aa: CASSQDAGLRGGYTF; cdr3_nt: TGCGCCAGCAGCCAAGATGCGGGGTTACGGGGTGGCTACACCTTC
clone_size: NA; j_call: TRBJ2-2; d_call: NA; v_call: TRBV5-1; cdr3_aa: CASSERGANGELFF; cdr3_nt: TGCGCCAGCAGCGAGAGGGGGGCCAACGGGGAGCTGTTTTTT
clone_size: NA; j_call: TRBJ2-7; d_call: NA; v_call: TRBV7-2; cdr3_aa: CASTLSVGSYEQYF; cdr3_nt: TGTGCCAGCACCCTGTCGGTAGGCTCCTACGAGCAGTACTTC
clone_size: many; j_call: TRBJ1-6; d_call: NA; v_call: TRBV12-3/TRBV12-4; cdr3_aa: CASSPRGSYNSPLHF; cdr3_nt: TGTGCCAGCAGTCCCCGGGGCTCCTATAATTCACCCCTCCACTTT
clone_size: few; j_call: TRBJ1-2; d_call: TRBD1; v_call: TRBV28; cdr3_aa: CASRPTGAYGYTF; cdr3_nt: TGTGCCAGCAGACCGACAGGGGCGTATGGCTACACCTTC
clone_size: NA; j_call: TRBJ1-1; d_call: TRBD1; v_call: TRBV28; cdr3_aa: CASSLETGVGTEAFF; cdr3_nt: TGTGCCAGCAGTTTAGAGACAGGGGTGGGCACTGAAGCTTTCTTT
clone_size: few; j_call: TRBJ2-2; d_call: NA; v_call: TRBV5-6; cdr3_aa: CASSLGTTGFVGTGELFF; cdr3_nt: TGTGCCAGCAGCTTGGGAACTACAGGGTTCGTGGGGACCGGGGAGCTGTTTTTT
clone_size: many; j_call: TRBJ1-1; d_call: TRBD1; v_call: TRBV6-5; cdr3_aa: CASRVDRGNTEAFF; cdr3_nt: TGTGCCAGCAGGGTAGACAGGGGGAACACTGAAGCTTTCTTT
clone_size: few; j_call: TRBJ2-5; d_call: NA; v_call: TRBV28; cdr3_aa: CASSLASPYQETQYF; cdr3_nt: TGTGCCAGCAGTTTGGCTAGTCCCTACCAAGAGACCCAGTACTTC
clone_size: few; j_call: TRBJ2-1; d_call: TRBD2; v_call: TRBV7-9; cdr3_aa: CASSLEAGEPYNEQFF; cdr3_nt: TGTGCCAGCAGCTTAGAAGCGGGGGAGCCCTACAATGAGCAGTTCTTC
clone_size: many; j_call: TRBJ2-3; d_call: NA; v_call: TRBV29-1; cdr3_aa: CSVGEPTDTQYF; cdr3_nt: TGCAGCGTTGGAGAGCCCACAGATACGCAGTATTTT
clone_size: few; j_call: TRBJ2-1; d_call: NA; v_call: TRBV7-9; cdr3_aa: CASSFEGPDAFF; cdr3_nt: TGTGCCAGCAGCTTCGAAGGGCCCGACGCGTTCTTC
clone_size: few; j_call: TRBJ2-5; d_call: NA; v_call: TRBV5-4; cdr3_aa: CASSGRRGQETQYF; cdr3_nt: TGTGCCAGCAGCGGCCGACGGGGCCAAGAGACCCAGTACTTC
clone_size: many; j_call: TRBJ2-2; d_call: NA; v_call: TRBV24-1; cdr3_aa: CATSDESRTSGELFF; cdr3_nt: TGTGCCACCAGTGATGAGAGTAGGACCTCCGGGGAGCTGTTTTTT
clone_size: many; j_call: TRBJ1-5; d_call: NA; v_call: TRBV20-1; cdr3_aa: CSAIRGNQPQHF; cdr3_nt: TGCAGTGCTATACGGGGCAATCAGCCCCAGCATTTT
clone_size: few; j_call: TRBJ1-2; d_call: TRBD1; v_call: TRBV5-4; cdr3_aa: CASSQPWGQGSDYGYTF; cdr3_nt: TGTGCCAGCAGCCAGCCCTGGGGACAGGGGTCCGACTATGGCTACACCTTC
clone_size: few; j_call: TRBJ1-6; d_call: NA; v_call: TRBV12-3/TRBV12-4; cdr3_aa: CASSLDWGAGSPLHF; cdr3_nt: TGTGCCAGCAGTCTCGATTGGGGGGCAGGATCACCCCTCCACTTT
clone_size: few; j_call: TRBJ1-3; d_call: NA; v_call: TRBV12-3/TRBV12-4; cdr3_aa: CASSRSGNTIYF; cdr3_nt: TGTGCCAGCAGTAGATCTGGAAACACCATATATTTT
clone_size: few; j_call: TRBJ1-5; d_call: NA; v_call: TRBV7-8; cdr3_aa: CASSASARDQPQHF; cdr3_nt: TGTGCCAGCAGCGCCTCGGCCAGGGATCAGCCCCAGCATTTT
clone_size: NA; j_call: TRBJ2-5; d_call: TRBD2; v_call: TRBV7-2; cdr3_aa: CAHATGGQETQYF; cdr3_nt: TGTGCTCACGCTACGGGGGGCCAAGAGACCCAGTACTTC
clone_size: few; j_call: TRBJ1-1; d_call: NA; v_call: TRBV7-3; cdr3_aa: CASSLDSGDTEAFF; cdr3_nt: TGTGCCAGCAGCTTGGATTCGGGGGACACTGAAGCTTTCTTT
clone_size: NA; j_call: TRBJ2-5; d_call: TRBD1; v_call: TRBV20-1; cdr3_aa: CSADRGLPQETQYF; cdr3_nt: TGCAGTGCAGACAGGGGGCTACCCCAAGAGACCCAGTACTTC
clone_size: NA; j_call: TRBJ2-7; d_call: NA; v_call: TRBV12-5; cdr3_aa: CASGLPRDRQEPTYEQYF; cdr3_nt: TGTGCTAGTGGTTTGCCCCGGGATAGGCAGGAGCCGACCTACGAGCAGTACTTC
clone_size: few; j_call: TRBJ1-5; d_call: NA; v_call: TRBV7-3; cdr3_aa: CASSLTEGMPQHF; cdr3_nt: TGTGCCAGCAGCTTAACGGAGGGGATGCCCCAGCATTTT
clone_size: few; j_call: TRBJ2-2; d_call: TRBD1; v_call: TRBV20-1; cdr3_aa: CSASSRDRNTGELFF; cdr3_nt: TGCAGTGCTAGTAGTCGGGACAGGAACACCGGGGAGCTGTTTTTT
clone_size: few; j_call: TRBJ1-2; d_call: NA; v_call: TRBV5-1; cdr3_aa: CASSYLQGNYGYTF; cdr3_nt: TGCGCCAGCAGCTACCTACAGGGAAACTATGGCTACACCTTC
clone_size: few; j_call: TRBJ1-6; d_call: NA; v_call: TRBV3-1; cdr3_aa: CASSQGGQDSPLHF; cdr3_nt: TGTGCCAGCAGCCAAGGGGGGCAGGATTCACCCCTCCACTTT
clone_size: NA; j_call: TRBJ2-1; d_call: TRBD2; v_call: TRBV2; cdr3_aa: CASSDTSGDNEQFF; cdr3_nt: TGTGCCAGCAGTGATACTAGCGGGGACAATGAGCAGTTCTTC
clone_size: many; j_call: TRBJ2-5; d_call: NA; v_call: TRBV7-9; cdr3_aa: CASSTYQETQYF; cdr3_nt: TGTGCCAGCAGCACGTACCAAGAGACCCAGTACTTC
clone_size: many; j_call: TRBJ2-4; d_call: TRBD1; v_call: TRBV12-3/TRBV12-4; cdr3_aa: CASSSPDRGDIQYF; cdr3_nt: TGTGCCAGCAGTTCCCCCGACAGGGGGGACATTCAGTACTTC
clone_size: NA; j_call: TRBJ2-1; d_call: NA; v_call: TRBV6-1; cdr3_aa: CASGVGGWHEQFF; cdr3_nt: TGTGCCAGCGGGGTTGGAGGGTGGCATGAGCAGTTCTTC
clone_size: many; j_call: TRBJ1-5; d_call: NA; v_call: TRBV20-1; cdr3_aa: CSAREDSNQPQHF; cdr3_nt: TGCAGTGCTAGAGAAGATAGCAATCAGCCCCAGCATTTT
clone_size: once; j_call: TRBJ2-4; d_call: NA; v_call: TRBV4-1; cdr3_aa: CASSLAGVGQNIQYF; cdr3_nt: TGCGCCAGCAGTTTGGCCGGGGTGGGTCAAAACATTCAGTACTTC
clone_size: NA; j_call: TRBJ1-3; d_call: TRBD1; v_call: TRBV7-2; cdr3_aa: CASSPGQGGNTIYF; cdr3_nt: TGTGCCAGCAGCCCGGGACAGGGAGGAAACACCATATATTTT
clone_size: NA; j_call: TRBJ2-5; d_call: NA; v_call: TRBV5-1; cdr3_aa: CASSTTGRGTQYF; cdr3_nt: TGCGCCAGCAGCACTACCGGGCGAGGGACCCAGTACTTC
clone_size: many; j_call: TRBJ2-1; d_call: NA; v_call: TRBV28; cdr3_aa: CASSPPAAEQFF; cdr3_nt: TGTGCCAGCAGTCCCCCCGCGGCTGAGCAGTTCTTC
clone_size: NA; j_call: TRBJ1-1; d_call: NA; v_call: TRBV3-1; cdr3_aa: CASSQGGARTEAFF; cdr3_nt: TGTGCCAGCAGCCAAGGCGGGGCGCGCACTGAAGCTTTCTTT
clone_size: NA; j_call: TRBJ1-5; d_call: NA; v_call: TRBV28; cdr3_aa: CASRLDSNYQPQHF; cdr3_nt: TGTGCCAGCAGGCTGGACAGTAACTATCAGCCCCAGCATTTT